This note documents a single TCR beta chain sequence. The target of this receptor is not known. The source of the sample is a study of CXCR3-negative and CXCR3-positive naive CD8 T cells (dated by TCRdb to about 2019). As for the study more broadly: In total, some 140 million TRB reads were obtained, which works out to roughly 1.5 +/- 0.3 million reads per library. Diversity and physicochemical repertoire analyses were performed on around ten donors pooled from two independent experiments. For the TRBV-TRBJ cluster analysis, the naive subsets came from 5 or 6 donors, while the memory cells came from 3 donors.

Each CD8+ T cell subset was flow-sorted in triplicate, and 300,000 or so cells per subset were placed directly into RLT lysis buffer. Naive CD8+ T cells were defined stringently as CD45RO-CCR7+CD27+CD95- to exclude memory contaminants. Standard density gradient centrifugation was used to isolate peripheral blood mononuclear cells from buffy coats. Naive CXCR3-negative and CXCR3-positive CD8+ T cells were flow-sorted using a FACSAria III. An RNeasy Mini Kit was used to extract total RNA from the sorted cells. Sequencer: NextSeq 550. The Human TCR Profiling Kit (MiLaboratory) was used to make UMI-labeled 5' RACE TRB cDNA libraries. cDNA synthesis used the entire amount of extracted RNA, and PCR amplification then used the entire amount of cDNA produced. The libraries were made side by side, with each library going through the same number of PCR cycles. The authors processed their data as follows. With a minimum of two reads required per UMI, MIGEC and MiXCR pulled out about 50,000 +/- 10,000 unique UMI-labeled TRB cDNA molecules from each library. Each library averaged roughly 40,000 +/- 10,000 functional in-frame TRB CDR3 nucleotide clonotypes without stop codons. Diversity metrics, including normalized Shannon-Wiener and Chao1, were computed in VDJtools after downsampling to 5000 UMI-labeled TRB molecules per sample. VDJtools was used to calculate clonotype-size-weighted physicochemical properties of the central five CDR3 residues, namely interaction energy, strength, volume and Kidera factor 4. Following TCRdb reprocessing, every CDR3 protein sequence forms one entry, and DNA is not provided. What appears here as the V and J calls and clone size reflects TCRdb's work, not the paper's. The sample's clone listing holds around 140,000 distinct CDR3 sequences. Approximately 0.3% of the sample lies in the top ten.

Counted from cysteine to phenylalanine, this CDR3 has 15 amino acids. DNA is not recorded here. CDR1 and CDR2, per the germline V gene, are SGDLS and YYNGEE. What the work shows at the level of the full study, not this receptor alone: Because surface CD5, which has been linked to self-reactivity in mice, was comparable between naive subsets, TCR interaction strength was also inferred from TRB CDR3 physicochemical properties. Similar TRBV-TRBJ usage was shown by naive CXCR3-negative and CXCR3-positive cells from the same donor, whereas distinct patterns were shown by memory cells. Both naive subsets had comparably high repertoire diversity, while memory CD8+ T cells had much lower repertoire diversity. Compared with CXCR3-negative naive cells, CXCR3-positive naive cells had TRB CDR3s with higher hydrophobicity (lower Kidera factor 4), lower energy, and higher strength and volume indices. CXCR3 expression partially decreased after cryopreservation, so most assays used freshly isolated PBMCs.

The sequence came from a human donor in good health. Some clones in this sample may be carry-over from other donors' samples. In this chain, TRBV9 is recombined with TRBJ2-1; the D gene TCRdb calls, TRBD2, cannot be checked with no DNA. Specimen: naive CXCR3- CD8+ T cells from blood. The cell subset or site label here, explained by the study, means: CD45RO-CCR7+CD27+CD95- naive CD8+ T cells lacking CXCR3 (TNR3-). The CDR3 protein: CASSVRGLAGDEQFF.